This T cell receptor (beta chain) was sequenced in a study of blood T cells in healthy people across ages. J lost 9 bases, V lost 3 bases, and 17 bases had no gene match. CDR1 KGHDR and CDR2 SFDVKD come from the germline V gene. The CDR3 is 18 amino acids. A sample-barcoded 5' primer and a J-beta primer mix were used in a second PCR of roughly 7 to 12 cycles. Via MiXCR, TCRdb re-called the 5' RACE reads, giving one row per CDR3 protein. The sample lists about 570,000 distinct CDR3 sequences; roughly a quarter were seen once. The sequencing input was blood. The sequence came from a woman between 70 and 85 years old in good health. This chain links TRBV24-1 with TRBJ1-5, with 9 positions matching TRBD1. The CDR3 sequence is CATSDLCRDRVAGWPQHF. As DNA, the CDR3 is TGTGCCACCAGTGATCTTTGCCGGGACAGGGTCGCTGGATGGCCCCAGCATTTT.